A single sample gave rise to the 18 T cell receptor beta chains below, sequenced in a study of OX40 agonist ivuxolimab in advanced cancers. Repertoires were generated with immunoSEQ multiplex PCR, while TCRdb's copy carries only in-frame clones and drops some. This sample yields around 120,000 clones, of which around 91% are seen a single time; roughly 0.59% belongs to the top ten. This material consisted of CD4+ or CD8+ T cells sorted from blood, taken in a trial of the OX40 agonist ivuxolimab. The origin of the receptors is an adult with an advanced solid tumor such as melanoma, head and neck, liver or kidney cancer.

This clone appeared once. The chain recombines TRBV28 with TRBJ1-6; D is unclear. Germline CDR1 is MDHEN and CDR2 is SYDVKM. The CDR3 is made up of 13 amino acids. Trimming took off 7 bases at V and 10 bases at J, with 14 bases between the two ends. The CDR3 reads CASIGGWESPLHF. The DNA for the CDR3 is TGTGCCAGCATAGGAGGGTGGGAATCACCCCTCCACTTT.

CDR3 in DNA: TGCAGCGTTGGGGGCACGCACAATCAGCCCCAGCATTTT. Translating it yields CSVGGTHNQPQHF. The chain joins TRBV29-1 to TRBJ1-5, with D possibly TRBD1 on 5 matching bases. V was pared by 4 bases and J by 3 bases, with 10 bases between. CDR1 and CDR2 (germline): SQVTM, ANQGSEA. The CDR3 spans 13 residues.

The CDR3 is CASSLVSGAGGNEKLFF. The DNA for the CDR3 is TGCGCCAGCAGCTTGGTGTCGGGGGCCGGGGGAAATGAAAAACTGTTTTTT. V usage is TRBV5-1 and J usage is TRBJ1-4; possible D gene TRBD1, 6 bases. The germline CDR1 and CDR2 sequences are SGHRS and YFSETQ. The length of the CDR3 is 17 residues. Between the trimmed V and J ends, which lost 0 bases and 5 bases, there was a span of 17 bases.

This chain links TRBV27 with TRBJ2-5; D remains unclear. The CDR3 is 15 amino acids. Germline V CDR1 and CDR2: MNHEY, SMNVEV (reference sequence). With 2 bases removed from V and 5 bases from J, the gap between germline ends came to 15 bases. Here the CDR3 DNA reads TGTGCCAGCAGTTTAACCCGCGGCAGTTTGGAGACCCAGTACTTC. This translates into CASSLTRGSLETQYF.

This chain joins TRBV18 and TRBJ1-5, with 7 nucleotides matching TRBD1. Germline CDR1 is KGHSH and CDR2 is LQKENI. The trim removed 5 bases at V and 6 bases at J, leaving 4 bases unmatched. This CDR3 is 13 amino acids long. Written as DNA, the CDR3 is TGTGCCAGCTCAGATACAGGGGTTCAGCCCCAGCATTTT. Translating it yields CASSDTGVQPQHF.

The rearrangement joins TRBV6-5 to TRBJ1-3; no definite D call. Per the germline V gene, CDR1 is MNHEY and CDR2 is SVGAGI. Trimming left V 3 bases short and J 3 bases short, with 15 bases between. The CDR3 extends over 16 amino acids. This CDR3 reads CASSYVAAARGNTIYF. In DNA form, the CDR3 reads TGTGCCAGCAGTTATGTGGCGGCGGCACGTGGAAACACCATATATTTT.

This sequence joins TRBV7-9 and TRBJ2-2; a possible D gene is TRBD1 (6 bases). The germline V and J ends were trimmed by 9 bases and 5 bases, with 16 bases remaining between them. Germline V lookup: CDR1 SEHNR, CDR2 FQNEAQ (reference sequence). The CDR3 spans 14 residues. As DNA, the CDR3 is TGTGCCAGTCCCAGGGGAAGAGGGACCGGGGAGCTGTTTTTT. This translates into CASPRGRGTGELFF.

The rearrangement uses TRBV19 and TRBJ2-5; 11 bases are a match to TRBD1. The CDR3 is 17 residues long. CDR1 and CDR2 from the germline V gene are LNHDA and SQIVND (reference sequence). V gave up 6 bases and J gave up 4 bases; unmatched junction bases: 13. CDR3 sequence: CASSRSPSDRGRETQYF. The CDR3, as DNA: TGTGCCAGTAGCCGCTCGCCGTCGGACAGGGGGCGAGAGACCCAGTACTTC.

The V call is TRBV7-2, the J call TRBJ1-2, with D perhaps TRBD1 (5 bases). There are 16 residues in the CDR3. CDR1 is SGHTA and CDR2 is FQGNSA in the germline V gene. Deletions cut 5 bases from V and 8 bases from J, with 24 bases between. Here the CDR3 reads CASSRDGPLTSMGYTF. CDR3 sequence (DNA): TGTGCCAGCAGCCGGGACGGACCGCTTACATCGATGGGCTACACCTTC.

As regards this clone: One junction end disagrees with the germline gene, perhaps due to a read error. The chain joins TRBV6-6 to TRBJ1-6, with 7 bases fitting TRBD1. Germline V gene sequence: CDR1 MNHNY, CDR2 SVGAGI (reference sequence). The CDR3 spans 12 residues. The CDR3 reads CASSLQGRVGDF. The CDR3 DNA sequence: TGTGCCAGCAGTCTACAGGGGAGGGTCGGGGACTTT.

This chain connects TRBV9 to TRBJ1-2; a possible D gene is TRBD1 (5 bases). V was pared by 3 bases and J by 4 bases, with 16 bases between. Germline V gene sequence: CDR1 SGDLS, CDR2 YYNGEE. This CDR3 contains 15 residues. CDR3 DNA: TGTGCCAGCAGCGCCGAGGGAATTGGGGGCTATGGCTACACCTTC. Protein: CASSAEGIGGYGYTF.

J is TRBJ2-1 and V is TRBV7-2; D possibly matches TRBD1 or TRBD2 (6 bases each). The CDR3 sequence is 16 residues long. V was clipped by 3 bases and J by 6 bases, with 18 bases between them. Germline lookup yields CDR1 SGHTA and CDR2 FQGNSA. Here the CDR3 DNA reads TGTGCCAGCAGCTTGGACCGGACCTCGGGGGCCAATGAGCAGTTCTTC. Residues: CASSLDRTSGANEQFF.

This chain connects TRBV23-1 to TRBJ1-5, with D hard to call. TRBV23-1 is noted as an ORF with a role that remains uncertain. The CDR3 covers 13 residues. V dropped 5 bases and J dropped 6 bases, with 11 bases sitting between them. The CDR3 region has the DNA TGCGCCAGCAGTGAAAGGCCGGGTCAGCCCCAGCATTTT. Translating gives CASSERPGQPQHF.

This chain uses TRBV30 with TRBJ1-4; TRBD1 agrees at 8 bases. J gave up 8 bases and V 1 base, and 6 bases lay outside the gene matches. The CDR3 spans 14 residues. In germline, CDR1 is GTSNPN, CDR2 SVGIG (reference sequence). The CDR3 region is CAWSANRGGEKLFF. The DNA for the CDR3 is TGTGCCTGGAGTGCCAACAGGGGGGGAGAAAAACTGTTTTTT.

The J gene is TRBJ2-2, the V gene TRBV10-3, with 9 bases lining up with TRBD1. J gave up 4 bases and V 2 bases, and 20 bases lay outside the gene matches. Germline CDR1 ENHRY, CDR2 SYGVKD. The CDR3 consists of 21 residues. The CDR3 loop reads CAISEDMPGQGMLLSTGELFF. The CDR3, as DNA: TGTGCCATCAGTGAGGACATGCCGGGACAGGGAATGTTACTGAGCACCGGGGAGCTGTTTTTT.

The CDR3 reads CASSEMSTTSYEQYF. CDR3 nucleotide sequence: TGTGCCAGCAGTGAAATGTCGACAACCTCCTACGAGCAGTACTTC. The chain uses TRBV6-1 and TRBJ2-7; D call uncertain. Germline CDR1 is MNHNS and CDR2 is SASEGT. The CDR3 loop spans 15 amino acids. Trimming shortened V by 2 bases and J by 0 bases, and 11 bases separated the two germline ends.

This clone was found once. The chain links TRBV7-8 to TRBJ1-1; tentatively, D is TRBD1 (5 bases). Trimming pared 1 base from V and 6 bases from J, leaving 9 bases between. Germline-derived CDR1 and CDR2 are SGHVS and FQNEAQ. This CDR3 is 13 amino acids long. This chain's CDR3 is CASSLGGRPEAFF. Written as DNA, the CDR3 is TGTGCCAGCAGCTTAGGGGGGAGGCCTGAAGCTTTCTTT.

This chain's CDR3 is CASSRDVYEQYF. CDR3 DNA sequence: TGTGCCAGCAGTAGGGACGTCTACGAGCAGTACTTC. The chain carries TRBV11-3 and TRBJ2-7; D is perhaps TRBD1 or TRBD2 (5 bases each). The CDR3 extends over 12 amino acids. Germline V gene lookup returns CDR1 SGHNT and CDR2 YENEEA. The V end lost 6 bases, the J end lost 3 bases, and 9 bases lay between the germline ends.